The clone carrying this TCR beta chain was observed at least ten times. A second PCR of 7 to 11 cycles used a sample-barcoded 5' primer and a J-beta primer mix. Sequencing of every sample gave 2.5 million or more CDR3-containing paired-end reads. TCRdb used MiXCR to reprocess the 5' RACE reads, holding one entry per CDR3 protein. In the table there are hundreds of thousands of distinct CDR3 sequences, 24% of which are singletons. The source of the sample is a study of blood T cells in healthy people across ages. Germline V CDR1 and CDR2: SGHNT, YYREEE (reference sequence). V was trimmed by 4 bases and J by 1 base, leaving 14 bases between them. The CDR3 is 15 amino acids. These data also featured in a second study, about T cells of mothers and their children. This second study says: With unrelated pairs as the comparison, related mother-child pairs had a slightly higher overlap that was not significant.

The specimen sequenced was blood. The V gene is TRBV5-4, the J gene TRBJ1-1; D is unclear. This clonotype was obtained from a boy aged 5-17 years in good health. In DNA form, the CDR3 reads TGTGCCAGCAGCCCGTCGCTGCCAGCGAACACTGAAGCTTTCTTT. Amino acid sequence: CASSPSLPANTEAFF.